The entry that follows covers one T cell receptor beta chain sequence. Per the authors' pipeline: Estimation of nucleated cell counts was performed using reference gene primer amplification. TCRdb keeps only in-frame clones here, not all; method: immunoSEQ multiplex PCR. That table gives V, J and clone size, and the DNA gave D and trimming. In the table there are about 180,000 clones, 70% to 90% of which are singletons. The data belong to a study of blood T cell repertoires in COVID-19. Study at large: Samples representing acute and convalescent COVID-19 were sourced from the United States, Italy and Spain. T cells, B-cell-depleted T cells, or PBMCs provided the cDNA or gDNA that served as material.

Source material: peripheral blood. The source of this sequence is a man aged 18 to 30 who had recovered from COVID-19.

The CDR3 loop reads CASSLGTGDSNQPQHF. CDR3 nucleotides: TGTGCCAGCAGCTTAGGGACAGGAGATAGCAATCAGCCCCAGCATTTT. This chain connects TRBV7-6 to TRBJ1-5, with 7 bases fitting TRBD1. Per the germline V gene, CDR1 is SGHVS and CDR2 is FNYEAQ. V lost 1 base, J lost 0 bases, and 3 bases stayed unmatched. This CDR3 has 16 amino acids.